This T cell receptor beta chain derives from a study of Graves' ophthalmopathy and Graves' hyperthyroidism. Notes on this clonotype: Its cognate antigen is unknown.

Additional autoimmune diseases, uncontrolled infections, pregnancy or lactation disqualified patients. Amplifying from RNA transcripts, the study obtained TCR beta CDR3 regions. HTBI primers primed a first-round RT-PCR, and a second-round multiplex PCR followed. One entry per CDR3 protein, called by TCRdb with MiXCR from the multiplex PCR reads. The sample lists roughly 700,000 distinct CDR3 sequences, 35% to 50% occurring once. Study outcomes and limitations: A roughly 81% specificity and 85% to 90% sensitivity were achieved by a 13-signature model that separated ophthalmopathy from stable hyperthyroidism. Blood was where most expanded thyroid clonotypes above 0.001 frequency also turned up.

The CDR3 sequence is 16 residues long. CDR1 MGHDK and CDR2 SYGVNS come from the germline V gene. V shed 3 bases, J shed 8 bases, and the junction held 10 bases outside the gene matches. The sequenced sample was peripheral blood. The receptor was derived from an adult man with Graves' ophthalmopathy. This chain joins TRBV25-1 and TRBJ1-4, with 9 bases matching TRBD1. The CDR3 sequence is CASSDPGTGIYEKLFF. The CDR3 nucleotides read TGTGCCAGCAGTGACCCCGGGACAGGGATCTACGAAAAACTGTTTTTT.